Each of the 13 T cell receptor beta chains below was sequenced from the same sample in a study of molecular identifiers for immune sequencing clone quantification. One entry per CDR3 protein results from TCRdb running MiXCR on the PCR reads. The data hold approximately 590,000 distinct CDR3 sequences, with over 25% observed a single time. The sample consisted of naive CD8+ T cells from blood, with Jurkat cell RNA spiked in. Documented subset: FACS-sorted CD8+CD4-CCR7+CD45RA+ naive T cells. These receptors were taken from a human donor in good health. Some libraries in this study had Jurkat cell RNA spiked in.

This clonotype was recorded many times. V usage is TRBV6-5 and J usage is TRBJ2-3; D ambiguous. V was trimmed by 2 bases and J by 0 bases, leaving 6 bases between them. In germline, CDR1 is MNHEY, CDR2 SVGAGI. The length of the CDR3 is 14 residues. In DNA form, the CDR3 reads TGTGCCAGCAGTTACGGGCAGAGCACAGATACGCAGTATTTT. Protein sequence: CASSYGQSTDTQYF.

This clonotype was counted many times. The V gene is TRBV5-6, the J gene TRBJ2-5; D possibly matches TRBD1 or TRBD2 (5 bases each). Germline V CDR1 and CDR2: SGHDT, YYEEEE. V was trimmed by 4 bases and J by 9 bases, leaving 16 bases between them. The CDR3 is 13 residues long. The CDR3 bases are TGTGCCAGCAGCCCCGTCGGGACGCCATCCCAGTACTTC. It encodes CASSPVGTPSQYF.

The genes are TRBV3-1 and TRBJ2-7, with D perhaps TRBD2 (5 bases). Germline CDR1 LGHDT, CDR2 YNNKEL (reference sequence). V lost 1 base to trimming and J lost 0 bases, with 10 bases between them. CDR3 size: 15 residues. CDR3 bases: TGTGCCAGCAGCCAAGGATCAGCGGTCTCCTACGAGCAGTACTTC. As protein: CASSQGSAVSYEQYF.

The chain uses TRBV9 and TRBJ2-7, with TRBD1 matching over 9 bases. The CDR3 runs 15 residues. CDR1 and CDR2 from the germline V gene are SGDLS and YYNGEE. The V segment lost 0 bases and the J segment 3 bases; nucleotides outside the gene matches: 4. In DNA, the CDR3 is TGTGCCAGCAGCGTAGGAACAGGGGGCATCTACGAGCAGTACTTC. The encoded protein is CASSVGTGGIYEQYF.

This clonotype was counted ten times or more. This chain joins TRBV4-3 and TRBJ2-1, with D possibly being TRBD2 (6 bases). Germline CDR1 reads LGHNA; CDR2 reads YSLEER. The CDR3 runs 17 residues. Trimming stripped 0 bases from V and 2 bases from J, with 14 bases between. The CDR3 nucleotides are TGCGCCAGCAGCCAAGATTCAGGGCGGACTACCTACAATGAGCAGTTCTTC. It yields the protein CASSQDSGRTTYNEQFF.

Note on this clonotype: Because the CDR3 is missing its conserved closing phenylalanine or tryptophan, this is likely a read error. The chain is built from TRBV12-3 or TRBV12-4 and TRBJ1-1, with unresolved D. The CDR3 sequence is 13 residues long. The germline V and J ends were trimmed by 7 bases and 1 base, with 10 bases remaining between them. The CDR3 sequence is CASNVEWNTEAFS. The CDR3 DNA reads TGTGCCAGCAATGTTGAGTGGAACACTGAAGCTTTCTCT.

In its sample, this clonotype was seen many times. This rearrangement joins TRBV19 to TRBJ1-1; no reliable D call. The CDR3 runs 15 residues. Germline loops: CDR1 LNHDA, CDR2 SQIVND (reference sequence). V was clipped by 0 bases and J by 1 base, with 9 bases between them. The CDR3, as DNA: TGTGCCAGTAGTATAGATGCGGGTACGAACACTGAAGCTTTCTTT. Translating gives CASSIDAGTNTEAFF.

With regard to this clonotype: A much larger clone lies a single base off, so this may be a read error. V is TRBV25-1 and J is TRBJ2-1; D remains ambiguous. Germline CDR1 is MGHDK and CDR2 is SYGVNS. The CDR3 is 13 amino acids. CDR3: CASSATSYNEQSF. DNA for the CDR3: TGTGCCAGCAGTGCGACATCCTACAATGAGCAGTCCTTC.

The chain carries TRBV11-2 and TRBJ1-1; the match to TRBD1 covers 8 bases. The V gene end was trimmed by 5 bases and the J gene end by 11 bases; junction bases not matched to a gene: 10. CDR1 and CDR2 (germline): SGHAT, FQNNGV. This CDR3 spans 13 amino acids. As DNA, the CDR3 is TGTGCCAGCAGCGTTGGGACAGGCCTCGTGGCTTTCTTT. It is translated as CASSVGTGLVAFF.

Notes on this clonotype: This clone may be a read error of a much larger clone one base away. This chain uses TRBV6-2 or TRBV6-3 with TRBJ1-1, with D tentatively TRBD1 (5 bases). Germline values: CDR1 MNHEY, CDR2 SVGEGT. The CDR3 runs 16 residues. As DNA, the CDR3 is TGTGCCAGCAGTTACTCGACTGGGGCAGCTATGGTTGAAGCTTCCTTT. This sequence encodes CASSYSTGAAMVEASF.

This clonotype was detected only a few times. The chain carries TRBV6-6 and TRBJ1-1; the D gene is possibly TRBD1 (6 bases). CDR3 size: 13 residues. Germline V lookup: CDR1 MNHNY, CDR2 SVGAGI (reference sequence). Trimming took 5 bases from V and 1 from J, leaving 8 bases between them. DNA for the CDR3: TGTGCCAGCAGTCAACAGGGGAACACTGAAGCTTTCTTT. Protein product: CASSQQGNTEAFF.

The chain is built from TRBV6-2 or TRBV6-3 and TRBJ2-3, with D maybe TRBD2 (6 bases). Germline V gene lookup returns CDR1 MNHEY and CDR2 SVGEGT. With 0 bases removed from V and 2 bases from J, the gap between germline ends came to 9 bases. The CDR3 spans 15 residues. CDR3 sequence: CASSYSPGDTDTQYF. In nucleotides, the CDR3 is TGTGCCAGCAGTTACTCTCCGGGGGACACAGATACGCAGTATTTT.

There are many counts of this clonotype. The rearrangement joins TRBV7-3 to TRBJ2-5; TRBD1 is a possible D gene (6 bases). V lost 4 bases to trimming and J lost 4 bases, with 16 bases between them. The length of the CDR3 is 15 residues. The germline CDR1 and CDR2 sequences are SGHTA and FQGTGA. CDR3: CASSSGHTRVETQYF. The CDR3 coding sequence is TGTGCCAGCAGCTCGGGACACACAAGAGTAGAGACCCAGTACTTC.